This T cell receptor beta chain appears in the sequencing data of a study of cytomegalovirus exposure and HLA in healthy donors. PCR primers comprised 60 Vbeta and 13 Jbeta primers. In the original workflow: Unique TCR beta chains numbered around 80 million in a later analysis, with around 10 million shared. The repertoire was sequenced with immunoSEQ multiplex PCR; TCRdb's copy has only in-frame clones and lacks some. That table gives V, J and clone size, and the DNA gave D and trimming. This table has 95,000 to 100,000 clones, about 75% appearing once. Of note for this clone: Its specificity is unknown.

Study-wide points: Among the CMV-associated chains, a few were confirmed in vitro as specific for CMV antigens. When analyzed later, the rates of TCR association showed variation by HLA locus, with DRB1 the most and HLA-C the fewest.

Input material: PBMCs. This TCR was recovered from a man aged 45-65 years in good health and CMV-seronegative.

The CDR3 protein is CATSSQRGQGADSPLHF. The CDR3 DNA sequence: TGTGCCACCAGCTCTCAGAGGGGACAGGGGGCTGATTCACCCCTCCACTTT. The V and J genes are TRBV15 and TRBJ1-6; 12 nucleotides agree with TRBD1. V lost 5 bases and J lost 8; bases outside the gene matches: 10. The germline gives CDR1 LNHNV, CDR2 YYDKDF (reference sequence). This CDR3 is 17 amino acids long.